This TCR beta chain was identified during a study of T cells in Graves' hyperthyroidism and ophthalmopathy. Study observations and caveats: Researchers found most expanded thyroid clonotypes above 0.001 in blood as well.

Remarks on this clonotype: Its antigen is still unknown.

The investigators amplified TCR beta CDR3 regions from RNA transcripts. During a first-round RT-PCR of the TCR CDR3, the HTBI primer set was used. In TCRdb, the multiplex PCR reads were re-called with MiXCR into one record per CDR3 protein. The sample has approximately 520,000 distinct CDR3 sequences; roughly 24% are singletons. This sample holds PBMCs from approximately 10 ml fresh peripheral blood. The V and J ends lost 2 bases and 8 bases respectively, with 18 bases between them. This CDR3 is 15 amino acids long. Germline CDR1 MNHNS, CDR2 SASEGT. The sample comprised blood. The chain is built from TRBV6-1 and TRBJ1-2; D ambiguous. This TCR derives from a woman younger than 45 with Graves' ophthalmopathy. CDR3 residues: CASSETTPWQFGYTF. The CDR3 DNA reads TGTGCCAGCAGTGAAACCACCCCCTGGCAATTCGGCTACACCTTC.